This T cell receptor (beta chain) emerged from a study of T cell responses to AZD1222 COVID-19 vaccine. The method was immunoSEQ multiplex PCR; TCRdb's version includes in-frame clones alone and lacks a portion of them. The sample holds some 100,000 clones, roughly 87% seen once. Whole-study results and caveats: Dominant at 160-218 and 743-854, vaccine-associated CD4 TCRs also spanned spike.

CDR3 length equals 13 residues. The ends were cut back, 2 bases at V and 7 bases at J, with 11 bases in the middle. Germline CDR1 and CDR2: SGHVS and FQNEAQ. To note about this clone: What it binds is unknown.

Here the sequenced sample was peripheral blood, taken on day 0 of AZD1222 vaccination. The chain links TRBV7-8 to TRBJ1-2; D remains ambiguous. This clonotype was obtained from an adult in good health. This chain's CDR3 is CASSLSFQAGYTF. CDR3 coding DNA: TGTGCCAGCAGCTTATCCTTTCAAGCTGGCTACACCTTC.